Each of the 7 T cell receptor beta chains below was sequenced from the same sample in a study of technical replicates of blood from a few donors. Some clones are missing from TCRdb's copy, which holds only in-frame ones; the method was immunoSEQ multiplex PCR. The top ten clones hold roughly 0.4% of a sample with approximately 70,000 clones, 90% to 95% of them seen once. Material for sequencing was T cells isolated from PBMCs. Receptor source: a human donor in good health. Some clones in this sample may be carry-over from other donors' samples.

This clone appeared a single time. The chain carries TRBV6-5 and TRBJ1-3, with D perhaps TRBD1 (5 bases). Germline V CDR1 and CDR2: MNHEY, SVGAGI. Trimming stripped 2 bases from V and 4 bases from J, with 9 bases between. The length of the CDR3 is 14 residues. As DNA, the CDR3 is TGTGCCAGCAGTTACCAGGGATCGGGAAACACCATATATTTT. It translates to CASSYQGSGNTIYF.

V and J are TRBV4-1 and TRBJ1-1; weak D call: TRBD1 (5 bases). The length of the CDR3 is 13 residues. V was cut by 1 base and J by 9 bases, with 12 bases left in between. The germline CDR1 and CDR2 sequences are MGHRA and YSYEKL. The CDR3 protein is CASSQVERGKAFF. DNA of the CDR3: TGCGCCAGCAGCCAAGTTGAAAGGGGTAAAGCTTTCTTT.

CDR3 DNA sequence: TGCGCCAGCAGCTTGGTAGCCAGAACAAGCTCCTATAATTCACCCCTCCACTTT. Protein product: CASSLVARTSSYNSPLHF. The chain carries TRBV5-1 and TRBJ1-6; no definite D call. This CDR3 is built from 18 residues. Looked up from germline, CDR1 is SGHRS and CDR2 is YFSETQ. Trimming took 0 bases from V and 0 from J, leaving 13 bases between them.

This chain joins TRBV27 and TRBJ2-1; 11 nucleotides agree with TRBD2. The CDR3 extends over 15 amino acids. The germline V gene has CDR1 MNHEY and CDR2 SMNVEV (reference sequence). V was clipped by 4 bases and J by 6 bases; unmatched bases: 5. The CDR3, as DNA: TGTGCCAGCAGTTCAAATAGCGGGAGGGCCAATGAGCAGTTCTTC. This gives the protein CASSSNSGRANEQFF.

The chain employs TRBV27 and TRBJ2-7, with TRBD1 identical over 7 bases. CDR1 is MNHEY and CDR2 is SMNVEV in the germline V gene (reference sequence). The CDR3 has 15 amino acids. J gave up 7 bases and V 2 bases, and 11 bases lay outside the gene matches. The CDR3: CASSLVRQGRREQYF. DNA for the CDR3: TGTGCCAGCAGTTTAGTAAGACAGGGTAGGCGGGAGCAGTACTTC.

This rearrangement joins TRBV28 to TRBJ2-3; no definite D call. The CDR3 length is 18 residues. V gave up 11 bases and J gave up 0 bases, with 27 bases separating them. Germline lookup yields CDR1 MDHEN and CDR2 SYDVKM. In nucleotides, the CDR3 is TGTGCCGCCCTTCCCCTACTAATCCCCGGCCCTAGCACAGATACGCAGTATTTT. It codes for CAALPLLIPGPSTDTQYF.

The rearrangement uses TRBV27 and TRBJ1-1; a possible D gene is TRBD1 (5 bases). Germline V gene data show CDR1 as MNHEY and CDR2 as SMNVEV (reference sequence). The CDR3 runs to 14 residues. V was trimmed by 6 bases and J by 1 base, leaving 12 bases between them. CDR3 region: CASRFGGENTEAFF. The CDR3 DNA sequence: TGTGCCAGCAGGTTCGGGGGAGAGAACACTGAAGCTTTCTTT.